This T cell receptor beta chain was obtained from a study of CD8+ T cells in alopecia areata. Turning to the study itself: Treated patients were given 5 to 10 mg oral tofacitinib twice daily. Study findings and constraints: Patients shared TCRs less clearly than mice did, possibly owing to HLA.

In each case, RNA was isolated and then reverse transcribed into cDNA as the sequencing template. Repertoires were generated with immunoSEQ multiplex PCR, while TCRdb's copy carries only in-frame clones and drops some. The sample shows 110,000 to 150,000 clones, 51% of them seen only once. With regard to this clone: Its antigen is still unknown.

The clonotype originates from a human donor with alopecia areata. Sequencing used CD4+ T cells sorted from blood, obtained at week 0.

The CDR3 bases are TGCAGCGTTTCGGACTATACCTACGAGCAGTACTTC. Protein sequence: CSVSDYTYEQYF. V usage is TRBV29-1 and J usage is TRBJ2-7, with D tentatively TRBD2 (6 bases). Germline assignment: CDR1 SQVTM and CDR2 ANQGSEA. The CDR3 runs 12 residues. The V end lost 5 bases, the J end lost 2 bases, and 10 bases lay between the germline ends.